This T cell receptor beta chain came from a study of response to subunit inactivated influenza vaccine. Between the trimmed V and J ends, which lost 3 bases and 7 bases, there was a span of 9 bases. The germline CDR1 and CDR2 sequences are SEHNR and FQNEAQ (reference sequence). This CDR3 has 12 amino acids. This clonotype was seen a handful of times. Antigen specificity is unknown. General study points: Authors suggested that a seasonal influenza vaccination recruits few new T cells each time.

TCRdb independently ran MiXCR on the RT-PCR reads; one entry per CDR3 protein. This table holds 560,000 or so distinct CDR3 sequences, around 8% found once. The TCR comes from a man aged 50 to 69 who received an inactivated influenza vaccine. The chain recombines TRBV7-9 with TRBJ2-5; D is uncertain. The material was PBMCs from blood, obtained less than 30 months after vaccination. CDR3 DNA: TGTGCCAGCAGCTTGACCGAAAGGACCCAGTACTTC. It codes for CASSLTERTQYF.